This TCR beta chain was sequenced during a study of T cell responses to AZD1222 COVID-19 vaccine. Sequencing was performed with immunoSEQ multiplex PCR; in TCRdb, only in-frame clones are kept and a portion is missing. The table includes around 180,000 clones, around 94% detected once. Regarding the study as a whole: Repertoire sampling happened only post peak T cell response.

The germline CDR1 and CDR2 sequences are LNHDA and SQIVND (reference sequence). This CDR3 contains 18 residues. Trimming pared 1 base from V and 4 bases from J, leaving 22 bases between. Regarding this clone: Its antigen is not known.

The V and J genes are TRBV19 and TRBJ1-2, with a weak D call TRBD1 (6 bases). This material consisted of peripheral blood, taken on day 0 of AZD1222 vaccination. The clonotype originates from an adult in good health. This CDR3 is CASSIGPGAAHPCYGYTF. The CDR3 DNA reads as TGTGCCAGTAGTATAGGACCGGGGGCGGCTCACCCCTGCTATGGCTACACCTTC.